These 22 T cell receptor beta chains were sequenced from one sample in a study of identical twins. One entry per CDR3 protein, called by TCRdb with MiXCR from the 5' RACE reads. The sample lists just under 650,000 distinct CDR3 sequences, roughly 6.6% occurring once. Separately, the same data were catalogued under a study of yellow fever vaccine responses in identical twins.

Sequencing input: PBMCs. The receptors stem from a woman between 18 and 29 years old in good health.

This clonotype showed up just a few times. V gene TRBV9 combines with J gene TRBJ2-7; 8 bases line up with TRBD1. Trimming removed 0 bases from V and 1 base from J; junction bases left unmatched: 3. The germline V gene encodes CDR1 SGDLS and CDR2 YYNGEE. The CDR3 has 15 amino acids. This chain's CDR3 is CASSVGTGWSYEQYF. The CDR3 region has the DNA TGTGCCAGCAGCGTAGGGACAGGGTGGTCCTACGAGCAGTACTTC.

The J gene is TRBJ1-6, the V gene TRBV5-4; tentative D call: TRBD1 (6 bases). Trimming shortened V by 6 bases and J by 10 bases, and 17 bases separated the two germline ends. The CDR3 is 14 residues long. CDR1 is SGHNT and CDR2 is YYREEE in the germline V gene (reference sequence). CDR3 bases: TGTGCCAGCACGCGGCGGGGGGCCTCCTCACCCCTCCACTTT. Protein sequence: CASTRRGASSPLHF.

This clonotype was seen repeatedly, ten times or more. A junction boundary mismatches the germline segment, possibly from a read error. The chain joins TRBV18 to TRBJ2-7; TRBD1 agrees at 10 bases. Germline loops: CDR1 KGHSH, CDR2 LQKENI. This CDR3 is built from 14 residues. CDR3 protein: CASSPGQGTYEQYF. CDR3 DNA: TGCGCCAGCAGCCCGGGACAGGGGACCTACGAGCAGTACTTC. The full variable domain, its missing parts supplied by reference TRBV18 and TRBJ2-7, is NAGVMQNPRHLVRRRGQEARLRCSPMKGHSHVYWYRQLPEEGLKFMVYLQKENIIDESGMPKERFSAEFPKEGPSILRIQQVVRGDSAAYFCASSPGQGTYEQYFGPGTRLTVT.

This clonotype was seen ten or more times. The chain joins TRBV20-1 to TRBJ1-5, with D unclear. Germline V gene sequence: CDR1 DFQATT, CDR2 SNEGSKA (reference sequence). The CDR3 covers 13 residues. Deletions cut 3 bases from V and 6 bases from J, with 12 bases between. The CDR3 spells CSASGEFGQPQHF. The CDR3 nucleotides read TGCAGTGCTAGCGGGGAGTTTGGTCAGCCCCAGCATTTT.

The chain uses TRBV11-3 and TRBJ2-5, with TRBD2 identical over 15 bases. The germline CDR1 and CDR2 sequences are SGHNT and YENEEA. V gave up 5 bases and J gave up 5 bases; unmatched junction bases: 9. The CDR3 spans 17 residues. This chain's CDR3 is CASSIGLAGGLWETQYF. Here the CDR3 DNA reads TGTGCCAGCAGCATCGGACTAGCGGGAGGGCTCTGGGAGACCCAGTACTTC.

This clonotype has more than one count but fewer than ten. The chain is built from TRBV28 and TRBJ2-7, with 7 positions matching TRBD1. After removal of 6 bases from V and 12 bases from J, the junction contained 17 bases not matched to a gene. The length of the CDR3 is 14 residues. The germline gives CDR1 MDHEN, CDR2 SYDVKM. The CDR3 protein is CASRSPGQTANRYF. CDR3 nucleotide sequence: TGTGCCAGCAGATCTCCGGGACAGACAGCAAATCGGTACTTC.

This clonotype was observed a handful of times. This chain uses TRBV21-1 with TRBJ2-1; TRBD2, as called in the table, went unchecked against the DNA. TRBV21-1 is recorded as a pseudogene. The CDR3 has 16 amino acids. The CDR3 nucleotides read TGTGCCAGCACCCGGGGGTCTAGCGGCTCCTACAATGAGCAGTTCTTC. Its translation: CASTRGSSGSYNEQFF.

This clonotype was recorded at least ten times. The V gene is TRBV12-3 or TRBV12-4, the J gene TRBJ2-5, with D possibly matching TRBD1 (5 bases). V was shortened by 1 base and J by 4 bases, with 10 bases between the two germline ends. The CDR3 spans 14 residues. DNA for the CDR3: TGTGCCAGCAGTTTAGTTATGCAGGGAGAGACCCAGTACTTC. It translates to CASSLVMQGETQYF.

This clonotype was counted a few times. The chain joins TRBV7-2 to TRBJ2-7; 14 bases are shared with TRBD2. The germline gives CDR1 SGHTA, CDR2 FQGNSA. Trimming removed 5 bases from V and 4 bases from J; junction bases left unmatched: 10. The CDR3 is 17 residues long. The CDR3 is CASSARTSGRSEYEQYF. DNA of the CDR3: TGTGCCAGCAGCGCCCGGACTAGCGGGAGGTCTGAGTACGAGCAGTACTTC.

The rearrangement joins TRBV6-5 to TRBJ2-3; TRBD2 aligns across 8 bases. V gave up 2 bases and J gave up 6 bases; unmatched junction bases: 10. The CDR3 consists of 16 residues. Germline CDR1 and CDR2: MNHEY and SVGAGI. CDR3 protein: CASSYTLGLAGDTQYF. The CDR3 DNA follows: TGTGCCAGCAGTTACACCTTAGGACTAGCCGGGGATACGCAGTATTTT.

This clonotype was counted a few times. This chain joins TRBV25-1 and TRBJ1-2; D remains ambiguous. V was cut by 1 base and J by 6 bases, with 12 bases left in between. This CDR3 comprises 14 residues. The V gene's germline CDR1 is MGHDK and CDR2 SYGVNS. CDR3 amino acids: CASSESPGRDGYTF. DNA for the CDR3: TGTGCCAGCAGTGAATCCCCCGGGCGGGATGGCTACACCTTC.

This clonotype appeared a few times. This chain uses TRBV20-1 with TRBJ2-1; TRBD2 matches at 8 bases. Germline values: CDR1 DFQATT, CDR2 SNEGSKA (reference sequence). This CDR3 contains 14 residues. The J segment lost 6 bases and the V segment lost 6 bases, leaving 10 bases of the junction unmatched. The CDR3 bases are TGCAGTGCCCCGGTCGGCGGGGGGCGCAATGAGCAGTTCTTC. This gives the protein CSAPVGGGRNEQFF.

This clonotype was observed a handful of times. The chain recombines TRBV2 with TRBJ2-7; D perhaps matches TRBD1 (5 bases). Germline-derived CDR1 and CDR2 are SNHLY and FYNNEI. Trimming pared 11 bases from V and 5 bases from J, leaving 16 bases between. The CDR3 sequence is 12 residues long. CDR3 amino acids: CAVRKGFNEQYF. As DNA, the CDR3 is TGTGCCGTCCGTAAGGGGTTCAACGAGCAGTACTTC.

The chain joins TRBV24-1 to TRBJ2-1; 9 bases match TRBD2. V trimming: 5 bases; J trimming: 1 base; junction bases outside the gene matches: 5. Germline V gene data show CDR1 as KGHDR and CDR2 as SFDVKD. The CDR3 contains 16 residues. The CDR3: CATSGEREVSYNEQFF. DNA for the CDR3: TGTGCCACCAGTGGGGAGCGGGAGGTGTCCTACAATGAGCAGTTCTTC.

The sample holds a few counts of this clonotype. The chain recombines TRBV20-1 with TRBJ2-1; TRBD2 matches at 9 bases. Germline CDR1 is DFQATT and CDR2 is SNEGSKA (reference sequence). J gave up 5 bases and V 1 base, and 9 bases lay outside the gene matches. The CDR3 contains 16 residues. This chain's CDR3 is CSARVASGNRDNEQFF. CDR3 nucleotides: TGCAGTGCTAGAGTTGCTAGCGGGAATCGCGACAATGAGCAGTTCTTC.

This clonotype was recorded a few times. A much more abundant neighbour one base away suggests this may be a read error. The chain links TRBV3-1 to TRBJ1-1, with 7 positions matching TRBD1. The germline CDR1 and CDR2 sequences are LGHDT and YNNKEL (reference sequence). This CDR3 is 13 amino acids long. CDR3 nucleotide sequence: TGTACCAGCAGCCACCGGACAGGTGGTGAAGCTTTCTTT. Its translation: CTSSHRTGGEAFF.

This clonotype was seen only a few times. The rearrangement joins TRBV15 to TRBJ1-1; no clear D gene. This CDR3 comprises 15 residues. Germline V CDR1 and CDR2: LNHNV, YYDKDF (reference sequence). The V end lost 5 bases, the J end lost 7 bases, and 20 bases lay between the germline ends. CDR3 bases: TGTGCCACCAGCGGAAGGGAGTTTACCTCCAGTGAAGCTTTCTTT. As protein: CATSGREFTSSEAFF. Full variable domain (rest looked up from reference TRBV15 and TRBJ1-1): DAMVIQNPRYQVTQFGKPVTLSCSQTLNHNVMYWYQQKSSQAPKLLFHYYDKDFNNEADTPDNFQSRRPNTSFCFLDIRSPGLGDTAMYLCATSGREFTSSEAFFGQGTRLTVV.

The chain has TRBV20-1 and TRBJ2-7; D is undetermined. With 3 bases removed from V and 3 bases from J, the gap between germline ends came to 15 bases. The length of the CDR3 is 14 residues. Germline V gene lookup returns CDR1 DFQATT and CDR2 SNEGSKA (reference sequence). CDR3 region: CSARQESTFYEQYF. CDR3 nucleotide sequence: TGCAGTGCTAGGCAAGAGTCCACCTTCTACGAGCAGTACTTC.

This clonotype was counted ten times or more. The gene calls are TRBV3-1 and TRBJ1-4, with D possibly TRBD1 on 5 matching bases. Trimming took off 4 bases at V and 3 bases at J, with 18 bases between the two ends. This CDR3 has 17 residues. Germline values: CDR1 LGHDT, CDR2 YNNKEL (reference sequence). The CDR3 region has the DNA TGTGCCAGCAGCCTCCGGGCAGGGCGAGGGGCTAATGAAAAACTGTTTTTT. Translation gives CASSLRAGRGANEKLFF.

The J gene is TRBJ2-2, the V gene TRBV5-6; no clear D gene. The CDR3 covers 12 residues. The ends were cut back, 4 bases at V and 7 bases at J, with 8 bases in the middle. Germline CDR1 SGHDT, CDR2 YYEEEE. CDR3: CASSILGGELFF. CDR3 bases: TGTGCCAGCAGCATATTAGGCGGGGAGCTGTTTTTT. The complete variable domain, with remaining parts taken from reference TRBV5-6 and TRBJ2-2, reads DAGVTQSPTHLIKTRGQQVTLRCSPKSGHDTVSWYQQALGQGPQFIFQYYEEEERQRGNFPDRFSGHQFPNYSSELNVNALLLGDSALYLCASSILGGELFFGEGSRLTVL.

The chain is built from TRBV21-1 and TRBJ1-4; TRBD1, the table's D call, lacks a check against the DNA. TRBV21-1 is termed a pseudogene. The length of the CDR3 is 15 residues. CDR3 bases: TGTGCCAGCAGCAAAGTTAGCAGGGGAAATGAAAAACTGTTTTTT. Translated, it gives CASSKVSRGNEKLFF.

This clonotype was recorded many times. The CDR3 sequence: CSAASDRGGGEKLFF. The CDR3 nucleotides read TGCAGCGCGGCCTCGGACAGGGGCGGAGGGGAAAAACTGTTTTTT. The chain combines TRBV29-1 with TRBJ1-4; TRBD1 agrees at 9 bases. Germline CDR1 SQVTM, CDR2 ANQGSEA. The CDR3 has 15 amino acids. V lost 7 bases and J lost 8; bases outside the gene matches: 14. Looking up the rest from reference TRBV29-1 and TRBJ1-4 gives the full variable domain: SAVISQKPSRDICQRGTSLTIQCQVDSQVTMMFWYRQQPGQSLTLIATANQGSEATYESGFVIDKFPISRPNLTFSTLTVSNMSPEDSSIYLCSAASDRGGGEKLFFGSGTQLSVL.